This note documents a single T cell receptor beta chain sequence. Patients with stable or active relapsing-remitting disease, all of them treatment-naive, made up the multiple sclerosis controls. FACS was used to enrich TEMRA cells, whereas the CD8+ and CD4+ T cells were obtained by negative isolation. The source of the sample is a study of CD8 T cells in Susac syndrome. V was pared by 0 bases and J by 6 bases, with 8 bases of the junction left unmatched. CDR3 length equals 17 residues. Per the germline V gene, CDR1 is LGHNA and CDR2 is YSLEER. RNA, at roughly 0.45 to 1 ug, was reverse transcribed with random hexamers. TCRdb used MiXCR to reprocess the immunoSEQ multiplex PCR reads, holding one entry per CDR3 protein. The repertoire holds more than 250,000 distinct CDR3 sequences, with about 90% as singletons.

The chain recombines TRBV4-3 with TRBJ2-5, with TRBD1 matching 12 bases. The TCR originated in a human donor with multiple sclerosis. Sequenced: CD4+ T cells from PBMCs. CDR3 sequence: CASSQDLGTGGFQTQYF. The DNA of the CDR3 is TGCGCCAGCAGCCAAGATTTGGGGACAGGGGGCTTTCAGACCCAGTACTTC.